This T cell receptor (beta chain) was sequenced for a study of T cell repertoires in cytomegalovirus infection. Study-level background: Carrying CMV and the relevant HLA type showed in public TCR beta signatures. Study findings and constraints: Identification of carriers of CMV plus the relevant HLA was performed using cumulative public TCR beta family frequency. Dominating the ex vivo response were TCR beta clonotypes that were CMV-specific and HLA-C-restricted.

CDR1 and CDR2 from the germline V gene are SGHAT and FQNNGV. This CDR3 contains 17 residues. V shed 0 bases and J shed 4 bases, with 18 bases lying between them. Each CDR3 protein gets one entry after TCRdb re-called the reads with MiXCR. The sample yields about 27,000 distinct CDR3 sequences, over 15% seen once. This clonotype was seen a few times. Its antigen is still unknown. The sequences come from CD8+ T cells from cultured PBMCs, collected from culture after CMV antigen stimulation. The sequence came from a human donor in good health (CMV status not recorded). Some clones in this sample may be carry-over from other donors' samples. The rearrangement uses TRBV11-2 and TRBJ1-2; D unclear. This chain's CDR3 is CASSLETGRPLPYGYTF. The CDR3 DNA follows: TGTGCCAGCAGCTTAGAAACGGGGAGGCCTCTACCCTATGGCTACACCTTC.